The entry that follows covers one T cell receptor (beta chain) sequence. Some clones are missing from TCRdb's copy, which holds only in-frame ones; the method was immunoSEQ multiplex PCR. The sample contains 60,000 to 75,000 clones, roughly nine tenths of which appear only once. Patients with autoimmune history or systemic immunosuppression were excluded. Per the germline V gene, CDR1 is PRHDT and CDR2 is FYEKMQ (reference sequence). V was pared by 1 base and J by 6 bases, with 8 bases of the junction left unmatched. The CDR3 consists of 16 residues. This entry is derived from a study of OX40 agonist ivuxolimab in advanced cancers. Whole-study context: Patients treated during dose escalation were battling hepatocellular carcinoma, melanoma, renal cell or head and neck cancer. Those enrolled were approximately 87% male, with a mean age of around 58 years and ages from 23 to 79. Partial responses were recorded for three patients, including one with hepatocellular carcinoma and two with cutaneous melanoma.

Specimen: CD4+ or CD8+ T cells sorted from blood, collected in a trial of the OX40 agonist ivuxolimab. The V and J genes are TRBV13 and TRBJ2-1; 8 bases fit TRBD1. The TCR was taken from an adult with an advanced solid tumor such as melanoma, head and neck, liver or kidney cancer. The CDR3 sequence: CASSLAGTGQPNEQFF. The CDR3 region has the DNA TGTGCCAGCAGCTTAGCCGGGACAGGCCAACCCAATGAGCAGTTCTTC.